The TCR beta chain under discussion was sequenced for a study of blood T cell repertoires in COVID-19. Study as a whole: Acute and convalescent COVID-19 samples came from the United States, Italy and Spain. In each case, the material was cDNA or gDNA derived from T cells, B-cell-depleted T cells, or PBMCs.

This clone appeared a single time. The CDR3 spans 16 residues. Original analysis: Reference gene primers were amplified, and this amplification served to estimate nucleated cell counts. The repertoire was sequenced with immunoSEQ multiplex PCR; TCRdb's copy has only in-frame clones and lacks some. V, J and clone size were drawn from that table, and D and trimming were deduced from the DNA. The sample yields some 200,000 clones, 75% to 90% seen once. The receptor was isolated from a woman in her thirties or forties with acute COVID-19. The rearrangement uses TRBV21-1 and TRBJ1-1; TRBD1, as called in the table, went unchecked against the DNA. TRBV21-1 is assigned pseudogene status. The specimen was PBMCs or T cells enriched from blood (not recorded which). The chain's CDR3 is CASSKGGGTENTEAFF. The DNA for the CDR3 is TGTGCCAGCAGCAAAGGAGGAGGGACAGAGAACACTGAAGCTTTCTTT.